This TCR beta chain was recorded in a study of T cells in Graves' hyperthyroidism and ophthalmopathy. About the research overall: Before treatment of any kind, peripheral blood was taken at initial diagnosis.

In this sample, this clonotype turned up many times. With 1 base clipped from V and 6 bases from J, the junction kept 8 bases outside the gene matches. CDR1 and CDR2 (germline): KGHSH, LQKENI. CDR3 length: 17 amino acids. RNA transcripts yielded amplified TCR beta CDR3 regions. Carried out on the TCR CDR3, a first-round RT-PCR used the HTBI primer set. Each CDR3 protein gets one entry after TCRdb re-called the multiplex PCR reads with MiXCR. Counted here are 300,000 to 450,000 distinct CDR3 sequences, under 15% occurring once; the ten biggest clones make up about 31%. The specimen sequenced was blood. This receptor was taken from a woman in her 30s with Graves' hyperthyroidism. The chain has TRBV18 and TRBJ2-2; 10 bases agree with TRBD2. CDR3 coding DNA: TGTGCCAGCTCACCACTCGGGACCGGGACTAGCGCCGGGGAGCTGTTTTTT. Its translation: CASSPLGTGTSAGELFF.